The entry below describes one T cell receptor (beta chain). Its antigen remains unknown. This specimen belongs to a study of cytomegalovirus exposure and HLA in healthy donors. Study-level information: It was reported in a later analysis that the roughly 120 validation repertoires used the same platform as the 550 to 800 first-cohort repertoires. The study, taken as a whole, reports: The study recorded 160 or so TCR beta chains that were cytomegalovirus-associated. In vitro confirmation showed three CMV-associated chains to be CMV antigen specific.

The method was immunoSEQ multiplex PCR; TCRdb's version includes in-frame clones alone and lacks a portion of them. The repertoire holds 100,000 to 150,000 clones, with nearly 90% as singletons. V lost 5 bases and J lost 8, with 18 bases in between. Germline V lookup: CDR1 SEHNR, CDR2 FQNEAQ (reference sequence). The CDR3 is made up of 14 amino acids. The clonotype comes from a man under 40 in good health and CMV-seronegative. Input material: PBMCs. The V gene is TRBV7-9, the J gene TRBJ1-2; D is unclear. The CDR3 DNA reads as TGTGCCAGCAGCACCCCGGACGAAACGGGGGGCTACACCTTC. Residues: CASSTPDETGGYTF.